These 22 T cell receptor beta chains were all obtained from the same sample, sequenced in a study of blood T cell repertoires in COVID-19. Method: immunoSEQ multiplex PCR; TCRdb's copy keeps in-frame clones and lacks some. The sample gives fewer than 130,000 clones, approximately 90% of which show up once; 3% to 3.5% is in the top ten. Sequenced sample: peripheral blood. The receptor set was obtained from a woman in her 50s with acute or convalescent COVID-19.

The chain carries TRBV30 and TRBJ2-5, with TRBD2 matching over 8 bases. The CDR3 has 14 amino acids. The ends lost 2 bases at V and 5 bases at J; junction bases unmatched: 7. The germline CDR1 and CDR2 sequences are GTSNPN and SVGIG (reference sequence). Here the CDR3 reads CAWSPKAGDETQYF. The DNA of the CDR3 is TGTGCCTGGAGTCCGAAAGCGGGAGACGAGACCCAGTACTTC.

The chain links TRBV4-1 to TRBJ2-2; weak D call: TRBD1 (6 bases). The CDR3 covers 15 residues. Germline V CDR1 and CDR2: MGHRA, YSYEKL. V gave up 1 base and J gave up 6 bases, with 12 bases separating them. The CDR3 DNA is TGCGCCAGCAGCCAAGTACAGGGAAGTGCCGGGGAGCTGTTTTTT. Translation gives CASSQVQGSAGELFF.

J is TRBJ2-1 and V is TRBV7-2; 13 bases fit TRBD2. CDR3 length: 15 amino acids. Germline CDR1 and CDR2: SGHTA and FQGNSA. After removal of 1 base from V and 8 bases from J, the junction contained 2 bases not matched to a gene. CDR3 region: CASSLGTSGSYEQFF. The CDR3 DNA reads TGTGCCAGCAGCTTAGGGACTAGCGGGAGTTATGAGCAGTTCTTC.

V usage is TRBV6-5 and J usage is TRBJ2-2; D not resolved. V was cut by 0 bases and J by 4 bases, with 12 bases left in between. Germline V CDR1 and CDR2: MNHEY, SVGAGI. The CDR3 spans 16 residues. As DNA, the CDR3 is TGTGCCAGCAGTTACTCGACCGGGTCGGGCACCGGGGAGCTGTTTTTT. Translated, it gives CASSYSTGSGTGELFF.

The chain is built from TRBV27 and TRBJ2-2; no definite D call. The CDR3 is 12 residues long. CDR1 and CDR2 from the germline V gene are MNHEY and SMNVEV (reference sequence). The V gene lost 5 bases and the J gene lost 4 bases, with 5 bases spanning the gap. The CDR3 bases are TGTGCCAGCAGTACGGGCACCGGGGAGCTGTTTTTT. This translates into CASSTGTGELFF.

The J gene is TRBJ1-2, the V gene TRBV2; D unresolved. This CDR3 has 16 residues. Germline CDR1 and CDR2: SNHLY and FYNNEI. Between the trimmed V and J ends, which lost 4 bases and 1 base, there was a span of 16 bases. The CDR3 loop is CASSVGGARLNYGYTF. CDR3 DNA: TGTGCCAGCAGTGTCGGAGGAGCTCGACTTAACTATGGCTACACCTTC. The full variable domain, completed using reference TRBV2 and TRBJ1-2, is EPEVTQTPSHQVTQMGQEVILRCVPISNHLYFYWYRQILGQKVEFLVSFYNNEISEKSEIFDDQFSVERPDGSNFTLKIRSTKLEDSAMYFCASSVGGARLNYGYTFGSGTRLTVV.

This chain uses TRBV7-2 with TRBJ1-3; the D is unclear. V was trimmed by 2 bases and J by 4 bases, leaving 15 bases between them. Per the germline V gene, CDR1 is SGHTA and CDR2 is FQGNSA. CDR3 length equals 16 residues. As DNA, the CDR3 is TGTGCCAGCAGCTTAAGCGTTGTCGGCAGCGGAAACACCATATATTTT. It translates to CASSLSVVGSGNTIYF.

The V and J genes are TRBV6-1 and TRBJ1-5; D is unresolved. V dropped 0 bases and J dropped 7 bases, with 16 bases sitting between them. Looked up from germline, CDR1 is MNHNS and CDR2 is SASEGT. This CDR3 has 16 residues. Written as DNA, the CDR3 is TGTGCCAGCAGTGAAGCATTCGGGAACAATTACCAGCCCCAGCATTTT. This codes for CASSEAFGNNYQPQHF.

This chain's CDR3 is CASSPQGALQPQHF. Written as DNA, the CDR3 is TGTGCCAGCAGTCCCCAGGGGGCGCTTCAGCCCCAGCATTTT. The rearrangement links TRBV25-1 to TRBJ1-5; TRBD1 matches at 8 bases. CDR3 length: 14 amino acids. Per germline, CDR1 MGHDK and CDR2 SYGVNS. Trimming took 5 bases from V and 6 from J; bases not matched to a gene: 6.

V gene TRBV7-9 combines with J gene TRBJ1-2; no definite D call. This CDR3 is built from 11 residues. CDR1 and CDR2 from the germline V gene are SEHNR and FQNEAQ (reference sequence). V lost 1 base to trimming and J lost 10 bases, with 7 bases between them. The CDR3 DNA follows: TGTGCCAGCAGCTTAGGGGCCTCCTACACCTTC. This gives the protein CASSLGASYTF.

V is TRBV14 and J is TRBJ2-7, with unresolved D. In germline, CDR1 is SGHDN, CDR2 FVKESK. CDR3 length equals 15 residues. V was trimmed by 2 bases and J by 0 bases, leaving 11 bases between them. The CDR3 spells CASSQFSYGSYEQYF. In DNA form, the CDR3 reads TGTGCCAGCAGCCAATTTAGCTATGGCTCCTACGAGCAGTACTTC.

The V call is TRBV21-1, the J call TRBJ2-7; the table gives TRBD2 as D, unverified against the DNA. TRBV21-1 is termed a pseudogene. The length of the CDR3 is 10 residues. The CDR3, as DNA: TGTGCCAGCAGCCTAATGGAGCAGTACTTC. Amino acid sequence: CASSLMEQYF.

DNA for the CDR3: TGTGCCAGCTCACAAGGGACAGGGGTAGGCGAGCAGTTCTTC. Protein: CASSQGTGVGEQFF. The genes are TRBV18 and TRBJ2-1; TRBD1 matches 10 bases. V was pared by 4 bases and J by 10 bases, with 7 bases of the junction left unmatched. Per the germline V gene, CDR1 is KGHSH and CDR2 is LQKENI. There are 14 residues in the CDR3.

This clone showed up just a few times. The CDR3 DNA is TGTGCCACCAGCAGGGGACAGGGATCCTACAATGAGCAGTTCTTC. Protein product: CATSRGQGSYNEQFF. The V and J genes are TRBV15 and TRBJ2-1, with 9 bases lining up with TRBD1. The germline gives CDR1 LNHNV, CDR2 YYDKDF (reference sequence). V was clipped by 3 bases and J by 1 base; unmatched bases: 1. This CDR3 has 15 amino acids. Drawing the rest from reference TRBV15 and TRBJ2-1, the complete variable domain is DAMVIQNPRYQVTQFGKPVTLSCSQTLNHNVMYWYQQKSSQAPKLLFHYYDKDFNNEADTPDNFQSRRPNTSFCFLDIRSPGLGDTAMYLCATSRGQGSYNEQFFGPGTRLTVL.

This rearrangement joins TRBV15 to TRBJ1-3, with 7 bases fitting TRBD1. The CDR3 spans 16 residues. V shed 3 bases and J 4 bases; nucleotides not matched to a gene: 9. Per germline, CDR1 LNHNV and CDR2 YYDKDF (reference sequence). This chain's CDR3 is CATSSARGAVGNTIYF. DNA for the CDR3: TGTGCCACCAGCAGTGCCAGGGGGGCGGTCGGAAACACCATATATTTT.

The V and J genes are TRBV3-1 (or the pseudogene TRBV3-2) and TRBJ1-2; 7 bases line up with TRBD1. V lost 4 bases to trimming and J lost 2 bases; unmatched junction nucleotides: 7. This CDR3 has 15 residues. The germline CDR1 and CDR2 sequences are LGHDT and YNNKEL (reference sequence). CDR3 in DNA: TGTGCCAGCAGCCTAATCGGGACAGAAAACTATGGCTACACCTTC. Amino acids: CASSLIGTENYGYTF.

The rearrangement links TRBV7-2 to TRBJ2-3; 7 nucleotides align to TRBD2. The germline V gene has CDR1 SGHTA and CDR2 FQGNSA. J was trimmed by 0 bases and V by 5 bases; bases with no gene match: 8. The CDR3 runs to 16 residues. The CDR3 nucleotides read TGTGCCAGCAGCGCGGCCCTAGCGGCAAGCACAGATACGCAGTATTTT. Translated: CASSAALAASTDTQYF.

The V gene is TRBV27, the J gene TRBJ2-5; the match to TRBD1 covers 7 bases. The V and J ends lost 3 bases and 9 bases, in that order; junction bases with no gene match: 7. This CDR3 comprises 13 residues. Germline CDR1 and CDR2: MNHEY and SMNVEV (reference sequence). The CDR3 DNA is TGTGCCAGCAGTTTCTCGGACAGGTACGCCCAGTACTTC. Translating it yields CASSFSDRYAQYF.

Here the CDR3 reads CATSDTTTGRTYEQYF. The DNA for the CDR3 is TGTGCCACCAGTGATACAACCACAGGTAGAACCTACGAGCAGTACTTC. The chain employs TRBV24-1 and TRBJ2-7; tentative D call: TRBD1 (5 bases). This CDR3 has 16 residues. V lost 3 bases, J lost 2 bases, and 16 bases lay in between. Germline loops: CDR1 KGHDR, CDR2 SFDVKD.

The chain has TRBV20-1 and TRBJ2-7; D is unclear. This CDR3 is built from 11 residues. The germline V gene has CDR1 DFQATT and CDR2 SNEGSKA (reference sequence). The V gene lost 4 bases and the J gene lost 1 base, with 5 bases spanning the gap. The CDR3 DNA is TGCAGTGCTACCAGGTCCTACGAGCAGTACTTC. Amino acid sequence: CSATRSYEQYF.

The V and J genes are TRBV13 and TRBJ2-7; 8 bases agree with TRBD2. The CDR3 runs 16 residues. Germline CDR1 and CDR2: PRHDT and FYEKMQ (reference sequence). With V trimmed by 5 bases and J by 4 bases, 13 bases remained unmatched. The CDR3 DNA follows: TGTGCCAGCAGCCCCCTGGCGGGAGGCGTAAAATACGAGCAGTACTTC. Its protein is CASSPLAGGVKYEQYF.

The rearrangement joins TRBV2 to TRBJ2-1; 8 bases fit TRBD1. Germline-derived CDR1 and CDR2 are SNHLY and FYNNEI. The CDR3 spans 14 residues. The J segment lost 4 bases and the V segment lost 11 bases, leaving 10 bases of the junction unmatched. The CDR3 bases are TGTGCCGGGCAGTTTGGGACAGGTTACAATGAGCAGTTCTTC. Encoded protein: CAGQFGTGYNEQFF. Based on the CDR3 plus reference TRBV2 and TRBJ2-1, the full variable domain is EPEVTQTPSHQVTQMGQEVILRCVPISNHLYFYWYRQILGQKVEFLVSFYNNEISEKSEIFDDQFSVERPDGSNFTLKIRSTKLEDSAMYFCAGQFGTGYNEQFFGPGTRLTVL.